The T cell receptor beta chain described here comes from a study of graft-versus-host responses after intestinal transplantation. Study results and caveats: Some GvH clones were seen earlier in gut or blood, suggesting intestinal origin. High graft-versus-host to host-versus-graft T cell clonal ratios marked allografts of patients with graft-donor macrochimerism.

The germline CDR1 and CDR2 sequences are LGHNT and FRNRAP. The germline V and J ends were trimmed by 3 bases and 3 bases, with 13 bases remaining between them. This CDR3 comprises 15 residues. Profiling relied on immunoSEQ multiplex PCR, and the TCRdb table lists in-frame clones only, not all of them. The table lists approximately 88,000 clones, roughly 90% of them singletons. On this clone itself: Its antigen is unidentified.

The chain carries TRBV12-5 and TRBJ2-3; D unclear. Sequencing used unstimulated CD4+ T cells sorted from spleen or lymph node cells, obtained before intestinal transplant. This receptor was taken from a human donor who received an intestinal transplant. The CDR3 protein is CASGFEAAITDTQYF. The CDR3 DNA follows: TGTGCTAGTGGTTTTGAGGCAGCTATTACAGATACGCAGTATTTT.